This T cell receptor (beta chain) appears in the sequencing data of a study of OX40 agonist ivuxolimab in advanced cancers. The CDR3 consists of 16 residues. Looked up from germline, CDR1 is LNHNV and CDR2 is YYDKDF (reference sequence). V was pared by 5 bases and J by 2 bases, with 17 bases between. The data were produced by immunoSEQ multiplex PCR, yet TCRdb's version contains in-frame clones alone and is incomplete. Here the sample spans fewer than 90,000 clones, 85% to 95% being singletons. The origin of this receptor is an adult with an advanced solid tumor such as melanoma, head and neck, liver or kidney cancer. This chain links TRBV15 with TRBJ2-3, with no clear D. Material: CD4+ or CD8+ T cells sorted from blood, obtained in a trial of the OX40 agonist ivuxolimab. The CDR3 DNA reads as TGTGCCACCAGCGAGCAGTTGGGGTCTCTCACAGATACGCAGTATTTT. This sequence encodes CATSEQLGSLTDTQYF. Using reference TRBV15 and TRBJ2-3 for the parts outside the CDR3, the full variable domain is DAMVIQNPRYQVTQFGKPVTLSCSQTLNHNVMYWYQQKSSQAPKLLFHYYDKDFNNEADTPDNFQSRRPNTSFCFLDIRSPGLGDTAMYLCATSEQLGSLTDTQYFGPGTRLTVL.